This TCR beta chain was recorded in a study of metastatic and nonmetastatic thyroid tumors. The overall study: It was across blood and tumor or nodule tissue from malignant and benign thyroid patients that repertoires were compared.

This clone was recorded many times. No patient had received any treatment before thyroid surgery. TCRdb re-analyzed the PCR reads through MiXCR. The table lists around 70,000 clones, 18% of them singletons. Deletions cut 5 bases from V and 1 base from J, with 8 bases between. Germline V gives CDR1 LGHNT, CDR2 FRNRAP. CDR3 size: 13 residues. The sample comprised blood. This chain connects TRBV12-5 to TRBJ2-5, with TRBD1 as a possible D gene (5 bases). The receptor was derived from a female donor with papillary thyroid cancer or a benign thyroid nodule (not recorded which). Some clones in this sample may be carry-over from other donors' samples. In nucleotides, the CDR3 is TGTGCTAGTGGTAGGGGCAGCCAAGAGACCCAGTACTTC. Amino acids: CASGRGSQETQYF.